This T cell receptor beta chain was recorded in a study of shared clonotypes between healthy human individuals. By share, this clone counts as medium-sized. The assay was immunoSEQ multiplex PCR, and TCRdb's table has in-frame clones only and misses some. This repertoire shows 950,000 to 1,100,000 clones, around three quarters found once; its top ten account for 0.5% to 0.65%. Memory CD4+ cells were the fraction left after CD45RA+ naive selection. Sequenced sample: memory CD4+ T cells from PBMCs. Subset given: CD45RA-negative fraction. This TCR came from a man aged 18-30 years in good health. Some clones in this sample may be carry-over from other donors' samples.

The DNA of the CDR3 is TGTGCCAGCAGCTTGGACAGGGGGCAAAATGGCTACACCTTC. Amino acids: CASSLDRGQNGYTF. J is TRBJ1-2 and V is TRBV5-4, with 9 bases that match TRBD1. Germline values: CDR1 SGHNT, CDR2 YYREEE (reference sequence). The CDR3 sequence is 14 residues long. The V gene end was trimmed by 0 bases and the J gene end by 6 bases; junction bases not matched to a gene: 3.